This T cell receptor (beta chain) appears in the sequencing data of a study of blood T cell repertoires in COVID-19. The overall study: Samples representing acute and convalescent COVID-19 were sourced from the United States, Italy and Spain.

Repertoires were generated with immunoSEQ multiplex PCR, while TCRdb's copy carries only in-frame clones and drops some. This repertoire shows about 370,000 clones, 89% found once; its top ten account for about 2.9%. CDR1 is LNHNV and CDR2 is YYDKDF in the germline V gene (reference sequence). The CDR3 runs 14 residues. V was pared by 3 bases and J by 6 bases, with 4 bases of the junction left unmatched. Source material: peripheral blood. This clonotype was sampled from a woman aged 30 to 39 with COVID-19, enrolled during active disease. V is TRBV15 and J is TRBJ1-5; TRBD1 agrees at 8 bases. CDR3 DNA: TGTGCCACCAGCAGTGACGGACAGGGTCAGCCCCAGCATTTT. The encoded protein is CATSSDGQGQPQHF.